These 27 T cell receptor beta chains were all obtained from the same sample, sequenced in a study of CD8 T cells in ankylosing spondylitis. From the 5' RACE reads, TCRdb called clonotypes with MiXCR, one entry per CDR3 protein. Found here are 200,000 to 300,000 distinct CDR3 sequences, 20% to 30% of them singletons; the top ten hold 0.6% to 0.75%. Sequences were obtained from blood, either unsorted or a sorted T cell fraction (not recorded which). Source of these receptors: a male donor with ankylosing spondylitis or in good health (not recorded which).

The rearrangement links TRBV10-3 to TRBJ2-3; D is ambiguous. This CDR3 region has 15 residues. Germline assignment: CDR1 ENHRY and CDR2 SYGVKD. The ends were cut back, 4 bases at V and 2 bases at J, with 13 bases in the middle. DNA for the CDR3: TGTGCCATCAGTGGGTTAGGAACCAACACAGATACGCAGTATTTT. Residues: CAISGLGTNTDTQYF.

The sample holds many counts of this clonotype. V and J are TRBV5-1 and TRBJ2-1; 11 bases fit TRBD2. The germline gives CDR1 SGHRS, CDR2 YFSETQ. Germline trimming cut 0 bases from V and 7 bases from J; bases unmatched to any gene: 9. This CDR3 is built from 17 residues. CDR3 bases: TGCGCCAGCAGCTTGGATCCTAGCGGGGGGCAGAGGAATGAGCAGTTCTTC. As protein: CASSLDPSGGQRNEQFF.

This clonotype was detected ten times or more. The chain carries TRBV3-1 and TRBJ2-5, with TRBD1 as a possible D gene (5 bases). The germline CDR1 and CDR2 sequences are LGHDT and YNNKEL (reference sequence). The CDR3 totals 15 residues. The germline V and J ends were trimmed by 1 base and 2 bases, with 11 bases remaining between them. In DNA form, the CDR3 reads TGTGCCAGCAGCCAAGGGGCAGGGTGGCAAGAGACCCAGTACTTC. Translating it yields CASSQGAGWQETQYF.

This clonotype was observed a few times. V and J are TRBV11-3 and TRBJ2-3; D gene uncertain. Germline-derived CDR1 and CDR2 are SGHNT and YENEEA. The CDR3 is 17 amino acids. V lost 8 bases, J lost 5 bases, and 26 bases lay in between. In DNA form, the CDR3 reads TGTGCCAGCCATAAACCGGGCTCAACGGCACACAGAGATACGCAGTATTTT. It translates to CASHKPGSTAHRDTQYF.

This clonotype was counted only a few times. For the CDR3, the DNA is TGCAGCGTCAAGACTCTCCGGGGAGGCGGGGAGCTGTTTTTT. Amino acids: CSVKTLRGGGELFF. The chain uses TRBV29-1 and TRBJ2-2; D possibly corresponds to TRBD2 (6 bases). Trimming removed 6 bases from V and 7 bases from J, with 18 bases in between. Germline V gene sequence: CDR1 SQVTM, CDR2 ANQGSEA. CDR3 length: 14 residues.

This clonotype has ten or more counts. The gene calls are TRBV20-1 and TRBJ1-6; the D gene is possibly TRBD1 (5 bases). Germline CDR1 DFQATT, CDR2 SNEGSKA (reference sequence). V gave up 1 base and J gave up 11 bases, with 21 bases separating them. The CDR3 loop spans 16 amino acids. CDR3 nucleotides: TGCAGTGCTAGAGGGAGTCTTGGCAGGGCGGGGACACCCCTCCACTTT. Translation gives CSARGSLGRAGTPLHF.

This clonotype was counted a few times. Germline and junction disagree at one end, which may indicate a read error. The J gene is TRBJ2-1, the V gene TRBV6-1; D is unclear. The germline V gene encodes CDR1 MNHNS and CDR2 SASEGT. The CDR3 sequence is 13 residues long. As DNA, the CDR3 is TGTGCCAGCATGAGAGGCTCCAACAATGAGCAGTTCTTC. Its translation: CASMRGSNNEQFF.

This clonotype was counted at least ten times. The rearrangement joins TRBV20-1 to TRBJ1-1; D not resolved. Germline V gene lookup returns CDR1 DFQATT and CDR2 SNEGSKA (reference sequence). The CDR3 extends over 13 amino acids. V was cut by 3 bases and J by 4 bases, with 12 bases left in between. CDR3 region: CSARWGTLTEAFF. In nucleotides, the CDR3 is TGCAGTGCTAGGTGGGGTACCCTCACTGAAGCTTTCTTT.

This clonotype was found many times. V is TRBV11-2 and J is TRBJ2-7; maybe TRBD2 (6 bases). This CDR3 comprises 13 residues. V was pared by 1 base and J by 2 bases, with 6 bases between. Germline values: CDR1 SGHAT, CDR2 FQNNGV. The CDR3 DNA reads TGTGCCAGCAGCTTAGGACTAGCCTACGAGCAGTACTTC. Protein sequence: CASSLGLAYEQYF.

This clonotype was picked up many times. The chain couples TRBV12-3 or TRBV12-4 to TRBJ1-3; 8 bases are shared with TRBD1. This CDR3 is 14 amino acids long. V gave up 6 bases and J gave up 2 bases; unmatched junction bases: 3. The CDR3 reads CASRKQGAGNTIYF. DNA of the CDR3: TGTGCCAGCAGAAAACAGGGGGCTGGAAACACCATATATTTT.

This clonotype has a count of ten or more. V and J are TRBV27 and TRBJ1-5; possibly TRBD1 for D (5 bases). From germline, CDR1 is MNHEY and CDR2 SMNVEV (reference sequence). The CDR3 runs 14 residues. V lost 3 bases and J 4 bases, leaving 10 bases between the germline ends. The CDR3 reads CASSFSDSNQPQHF. As DNA, the CDR3 is TGTGCCAGCAGTTTTTCTGACAGTAATCAGCCCCAGCATTTT.

Ten or more counts support this clonotype. The chain is built from TRBV15 and TRBJ2-3; D is perhaps TRBD2 (5 bases). CDR1 is LNHNV and CDR2 is YYDKDF in the germline V gene (reference sequence). The CDR3 is 15 amino acids. The V gene lost 0 bases and the J gene lost 5 bases, with 12 bases spanning the gap. This chain's CDR3 is CATSREGWGEDTQYF. The CDR3 coding sequence is TGTGCCACCAGCAGAGAGGGTTGGGGAGAAGATACGCAGTATTTT.

The genes are TRBV20-1 and TRBJ1-5, with D possibly TRBD1 on 6 matching bases. Germline-derived CDR1 and CDR2 are DFQATT and SNEGSKA (reference sequence). V gave up 7 bases and J gave up 0 bases, with 10 bases separating them. The CDR3 spans 13 residues. In DNA, the CDR3 is TGCAGTGGGGGGGACAATAGCAATCAGCCCCAGCATTTT. Amino acid sequence: CSGGDNSNQPQHF.

This rearrangement joins TRBV6-1 to TRBJ2-2, with 9 positions matching TRBD2. CDR3 size: 14 residues. Germline CDR1 reads MNHNS; CDR2 reads SASEGT. The J segment lost 6 bases and the V segment lost 7 bases, leaving 6 bases of the junction unmatched. The CDR3 region has the DNA TGTGCCAGCAAGCAAGCGGGGGGTCCCGGGGAGCTGTTTTTT. Translation: CASKQAGGPGELFF.

This rearrangement joins TRBV20-1 to TRBJ2-3; TRBD1 matches 9 bases. After removal of 1 base from V and 4 bases from J, the junction contained 3 bases not matched to a gene. Germline-derived CDR1 and CDR2 are DFQATT and SNEGSKA (reference sequence). The CDR3 is 14 amino acids. DNA of the CDR3: TGCAGTGCTAGAGGGACAGGGGCCTCAGATACGCAGTATTTT. It yields the protein CSARGTGASDTQYF.

This clonotype was detected a few times. The chain joins TRBV29-1 to TRBJ2-5; possible D gene TRBD1, 7 bases. The V gene's germline CDR1 is SQVTM and CDR2 ANQGSEA. This CDR3 comprises 12 residues. Trimming cost V 6 bases and J 3 bases, with 11 bases left between them. The CDR3 region has the DNA TGCAGCGTAGGCGGGACAGAAGAGACCCAGTACTTC. It is translated as CSVGGTEETQYF. Together with reference TRBV29-1 and TRBJ2-5, the CDR3 gives the full variable domain: SAVISQKPSRDICQRGTSLTIQCQVDSQVTMMFWYRQQPGQSLTLIATANQGSEATYESGFVIDKFPISRPNLTFSTLTVSNMSPEDSSIYLCSVGGTEETQYFGPGTRLLVL.

The sample holds many counts of this clonotype. The J gene is TRBJ2-1, the V gene TRBV20-1; D could derive from TRBD1 or TRBD2 (5 bases each). Germline CDR1 and CDR2: DFQATT and SNEGSKA (reference sequence). Between the trimmed V and J ends, which lost 3 bases and 9 bases, there was a span of 9 bases. This CDR3 spans 11 amino acids. CDR3 DNA: TGCAGTGCTAGTCTGGGGGTTGAGCAGTTCTTC. Protein: CSASLGVEQFF.

This clonotype was observed a handful of times. V is TRBV6-6 and J is TRBJ2-3; no clear D. The germline V and J ends were trimmed by 6 bases and 2 bases, with 9 bases remaining between them. The germline gives CDR1 MNHNY, CDR2 SVGAGI (reference sequence). The length of the CDR3 is 13 residues. The CDR3 DNA reads as TGTGCCAGCAGCTCCTCAAACACAGATACGCAGTATTTT. This encodes CASSSSNTDTQYF.

This clonotype was recorded at least ten times. This chain connects TRBV12-3 or TRBV12-4 to TRBJ1-2; possible D gene TRBD1, 6 bases. There are 16 residues in the CDR3. V lost 7 bases, J lost 7 bases, and 25 bases lay in between. In DNA, the CDR3 is TGTGCCAGCACCCCAAACCGGGGGGGACACCGTACTGGCTACACCTTC. Protein product: CASTPNRGGHRTGYTF.

The chain combines TRBV10-2 with TRBJ2-5; maybe TRBD2 (5 bases). V was cut by 6 bases and J by 10 bases, with 15 bases left in between. The V gene's germline CDR1 is WSHSY and CDR2 SAAADI. This CDR3 has 12 residues. CDR3 residues: CASSAQNEGQYF. The CDR3 DNA sequence: TGCGCCAGCAGCGCACAAAACGAGGGCCAGTACTTC.

This clonotype was observed at least ten times. The chain carries TRBV20-1 and TRBJ1-1, with D tentatively TRBD1 (6 bases). The CDR3 totals 11 residues. CDR1 is DFQATT and CDR2 is SNEGSKA in the germline V gene (reference sequence). The CDR3 DNA follows: TGCAGGCCCCAGGGGCGGAGCGTAGCTTTCTTT. Its protein is CRPQGRSVAFF.

This clonotype was recorded a few times. The genes are TRBV2 and TRBJ2-1; 8 positions match TRBD1. This CDR3 comprises 14 residues. Losses at the gene ends were 2 bases for V and 8 bases for J; bases not matched to a gene: 5. In germline, CDR1 is SNHLY, CDR2 FYNNEI. The CDR3 sequence is CASSEWTGIDEQFF. In DNA form, the CDR3 reads TGTGCCAGCAGTGAATGGACAGGGATTGATGAGCAGTTCTTC.

At least ten counts were recorded for this clonotype. The chain carries TRBV3-1 and TRBJ2-1; no clear D. V was trimmed by 3 bases and J by 2 bases, leaving 14 bases between them. The CDR3 spans 16 residues. CDR1 and CDR2 from the germline V gene are LGHDT and YNNKEL (reference sequence). CDR3 DNA sequence: TGTGCCAGCAGCCATGGTCTTTCGGTGGCCTACAATGAGCAGTTCTTC. This encodes CASSHGLSVAYNEQFF.

In its sample, this clonotype was seen many times. The chain couples TRBV29-1 to TRBJ2-7; TRBD1 matches at 10 bases. This CDR3 comprises 14 residues. Germline CDR1 reads SQVTM; CDR2 reads ANQGSEA. The junction had 8 bases not matched to a gene; V was cut back by 4 bases and J by 5 bases. Here the CDR3 DNA reads TGCAGCGTTGCTCCCGGGACAGGGGACCACGAGCAGTACTTC. Translation gives CSVAPGTGDHEQYF.

This clonotype was seen at least ten times. The chain joins TRBV7-8 to TRBJ1-4, with D unclear. Per germline, CDR1 SGHVS and CDR2 FQNEAQ. V lost 4 bases to trimming and J lost 9 bases, with 15 bases between them. This CDR3 is built from 14 residues. This chain's CDR3 is CASSSPGRVKKLFF. CDR3 DNA: TGTGCCAGCAGCTCCCCGGGCCGGGTAAAAAAACTGTTTTTT.

This clonotype was found many times. J is TRBJ2-2 and V is TRBV12-3 or TRBV12-4; D unresolved. The CDR3 extends over 14 amino acids. Trimming took off 6 bases at V and 5 bases at J, with 13 bases between the two ends. The CDR3 protein is CASSPTRRTGELFF. The DNA of the CDR3 is TGTGCCAGCAGCCCCACGAGAAGGACCGGGGAGCTGTTTTTT.

The sample holds a few counts of this clonotype. The CDR3 loop is CASTKSPSTDTQYF. The CDR3 nucleotides are TGTGCCAGCACCAAATCGCCCTCTACAGATACGCAGTATTTT. The rearrangement uses TRBV7-2 and TRBJ2-3; unclear D gene. The CDR3 has 14 residues. Germline CDR1 is SGHTA and CDR2 is FQGNSA. V lost 7 bases to trimming and J lost 3 bases, with 14 bases between them.